The T cell receptor (beta chain) described here comes from a study of T cells after yellow fever vaccination. At the level of the study: Those fractions that held only low numbers of cells were prepared using the SMART-Seq v4 Ultra Low Input RNA kit.

One entry per CDR3 protein, called by TCRdb with MiXCR from the 5' RACE reads. The sample lists some 390,000 distinct CDR3 sequences, around 19% occurring once. This clonotype occurred a few times. The source is a man aged 18 to 35 who received the YFV17D yellow fever vaccine. Sequencing used PBMCs, obtained before the yellow fever booster vaccination.

CDR3 sequence: CASREVYNSPLHF. DNA for the CDR3: TGTGCCAGCAGGGAGGTCTATAATTCACCCCTCCACTTT. This sequence joins TRBV6-5 and TRBJ1-6, with D hard to call. V was shortened by 6 bases and J by 3 bases, with 6 bases between the two germline ends. Germline V gives CDR1 MNHEY, CDR2 SVGAGI. This CDR3 comprises 13 residues.